This T cell receptor (beta chain) stems from a study of shared clonotypes between healthy human individuals (dated by TCRdb to between 2020 and 2021). For the wider study: A couple of women and a few men aged 18 to 49 years were included in the cohort. For each donor, three plates each were used for CD4 naive and CD4 memory, two plates were used for CD8 naive, and one plate was used for CD8 memory. To estimate repertoire size and how much clonotypes are shared between individuals, the study performed deep sequencing of blood TCR repertoires from roughly five healthy adults. To increase sequencing depth and limit assay-specific biases, TCR repertoire library preparation and sequencing were carried out by different laboratories using diverse techniques. Each donor's leukapheresis produced roughly between about 0.8 and 10 billion PBMCs. Paper-wide results and their limitations: Naive subsets generally had larger estimated clonotype richness than memory subsets did. Because the study included a small number of donors, the genetic and exposure-history diversity represented was limited. Only blood was sampled, and tissue TCR repertoires likely differ from those in blood. Even with the large sequencing depth, rarefaction of the sorted-subset datasets indicated that sequencing was incomplete. Pairwise subsampling indicated that sequencing depth was expected to affect the degree of clonotype sharing among donors. Sharing across a handful of donors was observed for about 5% of naive CD4, about 3.2% of naive CD8, about 2.3% of memory CD4, and around 0.4% of memory CD8 clonotypes. Compared with non-shared clonotypes, clonotypes shared by all four sorted-subset donors had higher generation probabilities.

TCR CDR3 regions were amplified from genomic DNA by multiplex PCR using the deep immunoSEQ assay. Genomic DNA extracted from each cell subset was distributed evenly over all wells of several immunoSEQ 96-well plates, and each plate served as one replicate. For sorted subsets, about 200 ng genomic DNA, equal to 30,000 to 35,000 T cell genomes, was loaded into each replicate PCR. Purified libraries were measured with a Qubit 3.0 fluorometer, size-checked on a Bioanalyzer 2100, and measured again with the KAPA Library Quantification kit. Every immunoSEQ 96-well plate was sequenced on a separate single-read 150-cycle Illumina NextSeq 550 flow cell. The source study handled its data this way. Because the immunoSEQ output held only junctional sequences and lacked quality scores, the filtering could not match the filtering applied to full-length reads. Sequences were annotated with PyIR, a Python wrapper for IgBLAST v1.9, using IMGT germline references to assign V/J genes and CDR3. Reads with weak V/J assignments (E-value above 1e-6), missing CDR3, stop codons, out-of-frame junctions, or ambiguous translated residues were removed. V3J clonotypes were defined as sequences sharing the same inferred V gene, J gene, and CDR3 amino acid sequence. Percentage overlap between repertoires was calculated by dividing the number of shared unique clonotypes by the size of the smaller repertoire. Repertoire richness was assessed with RTK rarefaction, the Chao1 estimator, and Recon v2.1 estimates of unobserved clonotypes. For all TCRbeta clonotypes obtained by the gDNA method from a handful of donors, generation probabilities were computed with OLGA. TCRdb stores this immuneACCESS table with in-frame sequences only. Part of the clones is absent; in the studies checked, under half of the shortfall reflects unresolved V genes, and no reason is known for the rest. V and J calls and clone size are as listed in that table; D and trimming were resolved from the DNA. The table for this sample lists over 2 million clones; just under 95% of them were counted only once. About 0.36% of the sample is in the top ten clones.

Healthy HIV-negative adults with no recently reported acute infections or vaccinations were included as donors. Only Caucasian adults living in Nashville, Tennessee, USA were represented among the donors. CD4+ T cells were enriched by magnetic negative selection; naive cells were then positively selected on CD45RA, and the negative fraction formed the memory subset. After blood collection by leukapheresis, PBMCs were isolated using Ficoll-Histopaque density gradient centrifugation and then cryopreserved in the vapor phase of liquid nitrogen. Purity and quantity of every magnetically sorted T cell population were checked by analytical flow cytometry. Genomic DNA was isolated from every sorted fraction and measured by UV absorbance on a Nanodrop 2000c. Concerning this clone itself: Its antigen is currently not known. No base quality information exists; no much larger clone differs at one position.

CDR1 and CDR2, per the germline V gene, are SGHTS and YDEGEE. The CDR3, from cysteine to phenylalanine, totals 16 residues. Only the CDR3 part of the read is kept: 48 bases, read in frame from the first base. Relative to germline, V is 0 bases shorter and J is 2 bases shorter, with 12 bases between their ends. The chain is assembled from TRBV5-8 and TRBJ1-5; TRBD1 is a weak D gene call, 6 bases matching. The receptor's source is a man younger than 35 in good health. Some clones in this sample may be carry-over from other donors' samples. The specimen was naive CD4+ T cells from PBMCs. This sample's cell subset or site label indicates: CD45RA+ positively selected. The CDR3 protein: CASSLGQGLGNQPQHF. The DNA is TGTGCCAGCAGCTTGGGTCAGGGGCTTGGCAATCAGCCCCAGCATTTT.